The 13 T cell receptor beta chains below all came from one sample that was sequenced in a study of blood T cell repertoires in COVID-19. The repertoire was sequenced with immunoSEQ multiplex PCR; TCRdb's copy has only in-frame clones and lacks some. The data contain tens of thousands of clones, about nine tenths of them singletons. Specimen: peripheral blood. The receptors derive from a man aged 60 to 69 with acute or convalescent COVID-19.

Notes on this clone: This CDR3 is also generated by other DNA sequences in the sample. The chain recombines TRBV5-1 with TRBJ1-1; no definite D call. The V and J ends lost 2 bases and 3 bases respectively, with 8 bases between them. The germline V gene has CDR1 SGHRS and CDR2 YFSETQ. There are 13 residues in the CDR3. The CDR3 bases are TGCGCCAGCAGCTTTGGCGGGGACACTGAAGCTTTCTTT. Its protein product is CASSFGGDTEAFF.

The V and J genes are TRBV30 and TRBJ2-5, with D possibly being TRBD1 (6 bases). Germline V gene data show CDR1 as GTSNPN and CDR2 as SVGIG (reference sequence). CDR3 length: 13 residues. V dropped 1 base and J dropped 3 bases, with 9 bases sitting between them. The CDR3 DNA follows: TGTGCCTGGAGTGGGACAGCAAAAGAGACCCAGTACTTC. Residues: CAWSGTAKETQYF.

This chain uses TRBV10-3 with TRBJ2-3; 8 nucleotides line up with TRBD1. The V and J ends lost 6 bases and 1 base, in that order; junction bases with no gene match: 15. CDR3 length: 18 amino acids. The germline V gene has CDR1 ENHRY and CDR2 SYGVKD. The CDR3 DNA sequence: TGTGCCATCAGAGAACAGGGGGTGGTGGACCGACGCACAGATACGCAGTATTTT. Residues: CAIREQGVVDRRTDTQYF.

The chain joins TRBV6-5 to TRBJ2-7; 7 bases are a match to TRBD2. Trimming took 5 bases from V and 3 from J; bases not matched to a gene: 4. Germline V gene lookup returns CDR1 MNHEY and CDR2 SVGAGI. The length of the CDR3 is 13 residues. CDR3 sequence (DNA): TGTGCCAGCAGTCAGTGGACTAGCTACGAGCAGTACTTC. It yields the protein CASSQWTSYEQYF.

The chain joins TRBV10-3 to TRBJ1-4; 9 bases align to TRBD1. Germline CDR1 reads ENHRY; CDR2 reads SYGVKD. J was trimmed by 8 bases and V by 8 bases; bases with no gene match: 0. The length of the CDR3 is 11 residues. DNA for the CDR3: TGTGCCATCGGACAGGGGGAAAAACTGTTTTTT. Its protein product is CAIGQGEKLFF.

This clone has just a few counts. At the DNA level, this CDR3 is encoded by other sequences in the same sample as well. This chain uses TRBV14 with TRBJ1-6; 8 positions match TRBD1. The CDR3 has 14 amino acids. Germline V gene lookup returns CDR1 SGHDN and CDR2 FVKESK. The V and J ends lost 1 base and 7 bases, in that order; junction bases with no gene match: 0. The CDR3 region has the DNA TGTGCCAGCAGCCAAGGACAGGGGAATTCACCCCTCCACTTT. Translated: CASSQGQGNSPLHF.

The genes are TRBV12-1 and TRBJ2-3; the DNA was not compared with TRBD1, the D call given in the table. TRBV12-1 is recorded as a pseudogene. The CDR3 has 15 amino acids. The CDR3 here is CASSFRQGATDTQYF. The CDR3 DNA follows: TGTGCCAGCAGCTTTAGACAGGGGGCCACAGATACGCAGTATTTT.

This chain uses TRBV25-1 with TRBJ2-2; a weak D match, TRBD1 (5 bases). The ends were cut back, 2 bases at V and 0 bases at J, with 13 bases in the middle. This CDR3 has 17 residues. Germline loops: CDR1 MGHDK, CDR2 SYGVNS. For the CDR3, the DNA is TGTGCCAGCAGTGAAAGGGGCCGACGAGCGAACACCGGGGAGCTGTTTTTT. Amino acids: CASSERGRRANTGELFF.

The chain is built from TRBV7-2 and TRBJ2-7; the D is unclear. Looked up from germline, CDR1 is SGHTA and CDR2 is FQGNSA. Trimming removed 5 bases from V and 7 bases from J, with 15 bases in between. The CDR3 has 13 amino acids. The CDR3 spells CASSARVMREQYF. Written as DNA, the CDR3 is TGTGCCAGCAGCGCCCGGGTGATGCGGGAGCAGTACTTC.

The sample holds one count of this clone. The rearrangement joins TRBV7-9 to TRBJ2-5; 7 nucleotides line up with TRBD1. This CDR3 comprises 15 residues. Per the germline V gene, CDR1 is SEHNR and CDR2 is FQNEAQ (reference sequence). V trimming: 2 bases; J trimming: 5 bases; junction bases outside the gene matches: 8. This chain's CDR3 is CASSLKYRGAETQYF. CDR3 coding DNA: TGTGCCAGCAGCTTAAAGTACAGGGGTGCGGAGACCCAGTACTTC.

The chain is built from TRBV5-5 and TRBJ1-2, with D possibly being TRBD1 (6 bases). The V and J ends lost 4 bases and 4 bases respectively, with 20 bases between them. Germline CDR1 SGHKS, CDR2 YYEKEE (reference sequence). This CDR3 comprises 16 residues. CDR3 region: CASSPGVSVVGYGYTF. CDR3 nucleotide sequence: TGTGCCAGCAGCCCAGGGGTTAGTGTAGTAGGCTATGGCTACACCTTC.

For the CDR3, the DNA is TGTGCCAGCACCATTGGACAGGGAGGCACAGGGGGCTACACCTTC. It translates to CASTIGQGGTGGYTF. V is TRBV6-5 and J is TRBJ1-2, with TRBD1 matching 8 bases. Germline CDR1 reads MNHEY; CDR2 reads SVGAGI. The CDR3 consists of 15 residues. The V and J ends lost 7 bases and 8 bases, in that order; junction bases with no gene match: 15.

CDR3 sequence reads: CASSTIAGPRGTGELFF. For the CDR3, the DNA is TGTGCCAGCAGTACTATAGCGGGGCCAAGGGGCACCGGGGAGCTGTTTTTT. The chain combines TRBV27 with TRBJ2-2, with 8 bases that match TRBD2. V lost 5 bases, J lost 4 bases, and 12 bases stayed unmatched. The CDR3 is 17 residues long. Germline V CDR1 and CDR2: MNHEY, SMNVEV (reference sequence).